The 12 T cell receptor beta chains listed next were all sequenced from one sample in a study of tumor and adjacent non-tumor tissue in lung cancer. RNA was extracted from bulk tissue without any cell sorting. TCRbeta libraries were built with three rounds of nested PCR, modified from ARM-PCR. MiXCR, run by TCRdb on the multiplex PCR reads, gives a single entry per CDR3 protein. This sample has about 200,000 distinct CDR3 sequences, with roughly 70% found just once. The sample consisted of lung tumor tissue. The source is a man aged 55 to 69 with non-small cell lung cancer.

CDR3 region: CSVIRDAGDTQYF. The CDR3 bases are TGCAGTGTTATCCGGGACGCCGGGGATACGCAGTATTTT. The V gene is TRBV20-1, the J gene TRBJ2-3; D is possibly TRBD1 or TRBD2 (5 bases each). CDR3 length: 13 residues. Germline V gene lookup returns CDR1 DFQATT and CDR2 SNEGSKA (reference sequence). The ends were cut back, 7 bases at V and 6 bases at J, with 17 bases in the middle.

The chain joins TRBV12-3 or TRBV12-4 to TRBJ2-3; 9 bases are shared with TRBD2. V lost 5 bases to trimming and J lost 2 bases; unmatched junction nucleotides: 5. The CDR3 contains 15 residues. The chain's CDR3 is CASSPSGMFTDTQYF. The DNA for the CDR3 is TGTGCCAGCAGTCCTAGCGGGATGTTCACAGATACGCAGTATTTT.

To note about this clonotype: One junction end does not reproduce the germline sequence, and a read error may be involved. The chain carries TRBV6-1 and TRBJ1-1; maybe TRBD1 (5 bases). Germline assignment: CDR1 MNHNS and CDR2 SASEGT. The CDR3 is made up of 15 amino acids. CDR3 DNA sequence: TGTACCAGCAGTCTTTCGACGGGGGGGAACACTGAAGCTTTCTTT. Amino acids: CTSSLSTGGNTEAFF.

V gene TRBV4-3 combines with J gene TRBJ2-7; 7 nucleotides align to TRBD2. V lost 0 bases to trimming and J lost 3 bases; unmatched junction nucleotides: 11. CDR1 LGHNA and CDR2 YSLEER come from the germline V gene. The CDR3 loop spans 17 amino acids. The CDR3 sequence is CASSQDLAGAGYYEQYF. The CDR3 nucleotides read TGCGCCAGCAGCCAAGATTTGGCGGGAGCAGGGTACTACGAGCAGTACTTC.

The gene calls are TRBV6-5 and TRBJ2-1; D may be TRBD1 (7 bases). The CDR3 totals 16 residues. Germline V CDR1 and CDR2: MNHEY, SVGAGI. V lost 0 bases to trimming and J lost 6 bases, with 15 bases between them. DNA for the CDR3: TGTGCCAGCAGTTACTCCGGGGGCAGGGGGGCCAATGAGCAGTTCTTC. Its protein product is CASSYSGGRGANEQFF.

A note on this clonotype: The junction departs from the called germline gene at one end, perhaps through a read error. J is TRBJ1-2 and V is TRBV6-1; perhaps TRBD1 as D (5 bases). The CDR3 extends over 14 amino acids. Per germline, CDR1 MNHNS and CDR2 SASEGT. CDR3 residues: CAISEGVTTGGYTF. The DNA for the CDR3 is TGTGCCATCAGTGAAGGGGTCACGACTGGCGGCTACACCTTC.

Points on this clonotype: A read error may explain this, as a much larger clone is one base away. This CDR3 is CASSLGTGNYEKYF. The CDR3 DNA follows: TGTGCCAGCAGTCTTGGGACGGGGAACTACGAGAAGTACTTC. The J gene is TRBJ2-7, the V gene TRBV6-1; D is perhaps TRBD1 or TRBD2 (5 bases each). CDR1 is MNHNS and CDR2 is SASEGT in the germline V gene. This CDR3 region has 14 residues.

To note about this clonotype: This may arise from a read error, as a much more abundant clone is one base away. This chain uses TRBV4-1 with TRBJ2-5; D unresolved. The CDR3 has 16 residues. The V gene's germline CDR1 is MGHRA and CDR2 YSYEKL. Trimming stripped 3 bases from V and 1 base from J, with 15 bases between. The CDR3 spells CASSQIPVRSQETQYF. CDR3 coding DNA: TGCGCCAGCAGCCAGATCCCGGTACGATCCCAAGAGACCCAGTACTTC.

The CDR3 nucleotides are TGTGCCAGCAGCTCCGGGACAGGGATTTCACCCCTCCACTTT. This sequence encodes CASSSGTGISPLHF. The chain has TRBV6-2 or TRBV6-3 and TRBJ1-6; 9 bases fit TRBD1. V lost 6 bases, J lost 9 bases, and 6 bases stayed unmatched. The CDR3 is 14 amino acids. Germline loops: CDR1 MNHEY, CDR2 SVGEGT.

Notes on this clonotype: A much larger clone differs from this one at a single base, so this may be a read error. The chain joins TRBV29-1 to TRBJ1-2, with D unresolved. From germline, CDR1 is SQVTM and CDR2 ANQGSEA. The V end lost 8 bases, the J end lost 2 bases, and 9 bases lay between the germline ends. CDR3 length: 11 residues. The CDR3 is CSSGSNYGYTF. In nucleotides, the CDR3 is TGCAGCTCCGGAAGCAACTATGGCTACACCTTC.

Concerning this clonotype itself: Germline and junction disagree at one end, which may indicate a read error. The chain couples TRBV6-1 to TRBJ2-7; 8 bases align to TRBD1. There are 15 residues in the CDR3. Germline-derived CDR1 and CDR2 are MNHNS and SASEGT. The CDR3 DNA reads TGTGCCAGCAGTGGAACCGAGACAGGGGCTCACGAACAGTACTTC. Its translation is CASSGTETGAHEQYF.

This chain links TRBV6-6 with TRBJ2-3; D not certain. The CDR3 spans 13 residues. Looked up from germline, CDR1 is MNHNY and CDR2 is SVGAGI (reference sequence). The CDR3 loop is CVNSYQATDTQYF. The CDR3 DNA sequence: TGTGTCAACAGTTATCAGGCGACAGATACGCAGTATTTT.